The subject of this entry is one T cell receptor beta chain. There is no known antigen for this receptor. The record has no base qualities; no much larger clone is one base away. Explained via the paper, the time point label denotes: blood 4 weeks post-SBRT, at nephrectomy. The sample's treatment or condition label is to be understood as: 15 Gy SBRT to primary tumor, nephrectomy 4 weeks later. Samples were obtained from a clinical trial, in which 15 Gy stereotactic body radiation therapy was delivered to primary renal cell carcinomas and nephrectomy was performed 4 weeks later. To follow tumor-enriched clonotypes, serial peripheral blood was collected from radiation-treated patients at baseline and at 2 weeks and 4 weeks after SBRT. All patients had renal cell carcinoma with clear cell pathology. The QIAamp DNA Blood Mini Kit (Qiagen) was used to prepare genomic DNA for TCR sequencing. Samples were included in the analyses only if all quality control checks were passed.

The sample belongs to a study of radiation and T cells in renal cell carcinoma (dated by TCRdb to 2018 to 2021). A note on the overall study: A total of some 51 samples underwent TCR beta sequencing, made up of about 26 tumors and some 27 peripheral blood samples. The final blood draw was performed at 4 weeks after radiation, at the same time as nephrectomy. In the approximately 53 samples combined, some 4,000,000 unique CDR3 nucleotide sequences were found, encoding about 2.7 million unique CDR3 amino acid sequences. The investigation overall reported the following: Blood repertoire dynamics were not followed beyond 4 weeks after treatment. No pretreatment tumor biopsies were available, so the baseline intratumoral presence of clonotypes could not be determined. An increase in top tumor clonotypes in blood was observed from baseline to 2 weeks post-radiation, followed by contraction by 4 weeks, which was taken to suggest transient expansion of tumor-resident clones. Because the trial had a single-armed design, the trial could not examine how radiation dose or scheduling affected the TCR repertoire.

There are 13 amino acids in the CDR3, from cysteine to phenylalanine inclusive. Only the CDR3 portion is preserved as DNA: 39 bases, with reading frame beginning at the first base. V drops 3 bases and J drops 3 bases, leaving 9 bases in between. The immunoSEQ kit was used, according to the manufacturer's recommendations, to generate TCR beta libraries from genomic DNA. Library preparation used a first multiplex PCR with proprietary primers, then a second PCR adding unique barcodes, with bead cleanups after each round. A kit-provided positive control reaction and a negative control reaction were included in every sample batch. The final libraries underwent checking on an Agilent 4200 TapeStation D1000 ScreenTape, volumetric pooling, and quantification by qPCR. Sequencing ran on an Illumina NextSeq500 with a MidOutput 150-cycle cartridge, using 156 Read1 and 15 Index1 cycles with kit custom primers. The pooled library was loaded at 0.75 to 1 pM with an approximately 22% PhiX control spike-in. The authors' analysis ran thus. Vendor-processed data were analyzed in R, with a clonotype defined as all T cells sharing the same CDR3 nucleotide sequence. For clone abundance analyses, frequencies were normalized to the 10,000 most abundant clones in each sample. Before analysis, public T cell clones were removed, and these numbered fewer than six per sample on average. Tumor-enriched and baseline blood-enriched clonotypes were defined by at least a 32-fold difference in abundance between compartments. A beta-binomial differential abundance model was used to identify clonotypes that expanded or contracted between blood time points. The Baroni-Urbani and Buser coefficient was used to measure tumor-blood repertoire similarity, and groups were compared with two-tailed Wilcoxon tests in R. Sourced from immuneACCESS, this table was stored by TCRdb with only in-frame sequences that have V and J called. A share of the clones is absent; for the studies checked, an unresolved V gene accounts for under half, and the remainder has no known explanation. The V and J calls and the clone size are those of that table, but D and trimming were determined from the DNA. The sample has around 99,000 clones on record, about 79% of them singletons. Under 8.5% of the sample goes to the ten largest clones.

Rearrangement joined TRBV23-1 to TRBJ2-7; TRBD1 could be the D gene, as 5 bases match. TRBV23-1 is placed among ORFs of uncertain function. Sequencing used blood, obtained from a patient whose treatment included radiotherapy and nephrectomy. This TCR came from a man in his 60s with renal cell carcinoma. The CDR3 sequence is CASSHADSYEQYF. The DNA reads as follows: TGCGCCAGCAGTCATGCCGACAGCTACGAGCAGTACTTC.